This T cell receptor (beta chain) was profiled in a study of blood T cell repertoires in COVID-19. For the study at large: Material from acute and convalescent COVID-19 was sourced from the United States, Italy and Spain. The analysed material was cDNA or gDNA that came from T cells, B-cell-depleted T cells, or PBMCs.

CDR3 length equals 22 residues. Germline V lookup: CDR1 PRHDT, CDR2 FYEKMQ (reference sequence). Losses at the gene ends were 7 bases for V and 0 bases for J; bases not matched to a gene: 24. How the authors handled the data: Reference gene primer amplification gave nucleated cell count estimates. Sequencing used immunoSEQ multiplex PCR; TCRdb keeps in-frame clones, though not all of them. V and J calls and clone size come straight from that table; D and trimming were deduced from the DNA. Found here are about 220,000 clones, 80% to 90% of them singletons; the top ten hold about 20%. The origin of this receptor is a man under 40 with active or convalescent COVID-19. The sample consisted of peripheral blood. This chain uses TRBV13 with TRBJ1-6; TRBD1 matches 7 bases. CDR3 region: CASTEGGGSVPWVSSYNSPLHF. The CDR3 DNA is TGTGCCAGCACCGAAGGGGGCGGCTCGGTACCCTGGGTAAGCTCCTATAATTCACCCCTCCACTTT.